This TCR beta chain was recorded in a study of OX40 agonist ivuxolimab in advanced cancers. Study-wide points: Mean expanded clone counts were higher in CD8+ than CD4+ T cells. No determination was made of the antigen specificity of the expanded peripheral T cells.

Remarks on this clone: Its antigen is unidentified.

Trimming took 0 bases from V and 2 from J, leaving 18 bases between them. The CDR3 has 17 residues. Germline CDR1 and CDR2: SQVTM and ANQGSEA. The protocol was immunoSEQ multiplex PCR, while the TCRdb copy is restricted to in-frame clones and leaves out a portion. The sample has 73,000 or so clones; 90% to 95% are singletons. This TCR derives from an adult with an advanced solid tumor such as melanoma, head and neck, liver or kidney cancer. The V call is TRBV29-1, the J call TRBJ2-3, with D unresolved. Sample: CD4+ or CD8+ T cells sorted from blood, taken in a trial of the OX40 agonist ivuxolimab. This CDR3 is CSVEDVGIGKLTDTQYF. CDR3 nucleotide sequence: TGCAGCGTTGAAGATGTGGGGATCGGCAAACTCACAGATACGCAGTATTTT.